This TCR beta chain was sequenced for a study of OX40 agonist ivuxolimab in advanced cancers. Study-wide points: CD4+ and CD8+ T cells in blood underwent clonal expansion by week 6 at 0.1 to 3.0 mg/kg. Undetermined was the antigen specificity of the expanded peripheral T cells. Clonal expansion among partial responders at 0.1-3.0 mg/kg ranked near the lowest.

From germline, CDR1 is SGHNT and CDR2 YENEEA. V shed 5 bases and J 0 bases; nucleotides not matched to a gene: 4. This CDR3 region has 15 residues. Generated by immunoSEQ multiplex PCR, the TCRdb table keeps only in-frame clones and is missing some. The repertoire has 15,000 to 20,000 clones, over 75% of them found once; the top ten carry roughly 32%. There are a few counts of this clone. Its antigen remains unknown. The V and J genes are TRBV11-3 and TRBJ2-1, with 7 positions matching TRBD1. The TCR originated in an adult with an advanced solid tumor such as melanoma, head and neck, liver or kidney cancer. The sequenced sample was CD4+ or CD8+ T cells sorted from blood, obtained in a trial of the OX40 agonist ivuxolimab. The CDR3 DNA reads as TGTGCCAGCAGCACCCGGGACAGCTCCTACAATGAGCAGTTCTTC. This gives the protein CASSTRDSSYNEQFF. Filled out from reference TRBV11-3 and TRBJ2-1, the complete variable domain reads EAGVVQSPRYKIIEKKQPVAFWCNPISGHNTLYWYLQNLGQGPELLIRYENEEAVDDSQLPKDRFSAERLKGVDSTLKIQPAELGDSAVYLCASSTRDSSYNEQFFGPGTRLTVL.